The entry that follows covers one TCR beta chain sequence. The entry originates in a study of blood T cell repertoires in COVID-19. Study as a whole: Whether acute or convalescent, the COVID-19 samples came from the United States, Italy and Spain.

Repertoires were generated with immunoSEQ multiplex PCR, while TCRdb's copy carries only in-frame clones and drops some. The sample records approximately 75,000 clones, 75% to 95% being singletons. Deletions cut 5 bases from V and 4 bases from J, with 14 bases between. Germline loops: CDR1 MDHEN, CDR2 SYDVKM. This CDR3 comprises 14 residues. This chain uses TRBV28 with TRBJ1-1; perhaps TRBD1 as D (5 bases). This receptor was obtained from a human donor in a cohort sampled during active COVID-19. The sample comprised peripheral blood. The CDR3 DNA reads TGTGCCAGCAGTGGGGGGTGGGAGAGCACTGAAGCTTTCTTT. Residues: CASSGGWESTEAFF.